Described below is a single T cell receptor (beta chain) sequence and its context. Its antigen remains unknown. The table came from immunoSEQ multiplex PCR; TCRdb's copy has only in-frame clones and leaves some out. Of about 330,000 clones listed, around nine tenths are singletons. This entry belongs to a study of shared clonotypes between healthy human individuals. Notes on the study in general: Non-shared clonotypes were found to have lower generation probabilities than the clonotypes that were shared by all four of the sorted-subset donors. About 5% of naive CD4 clonotypes were common to a few donors.

The CDR3 has 15 residues. Trimming removed 1 base at V and 3 bases at J, with 11 bases between. Per the germline V gene, CDR1 is SEHNR and CDR2 is FQNEAQ (reference sequence). Nashville, Tennessee was home to all donors, who were Caucasian adults. The authors combined CD45RO+ cells with CCR7-negative CD45RA+ TemRA cells as CD8 memory. This clonotype was obtained from a young man in good health. This chain joins TRBV7-9 and TRBJ2-3; no clear D gene. Sequenced input: memory CD8+ T cells sorted from blood. The subset is: CD45RO+ cells pooled with CCR7-negative TemRA cells. The CDR3 protein is CASSLGASWTDTQYF. The CDR3 coding sequence is TGTGCCAGCAGCTTAGGGGCTTCTTGGACAGATACGCAGTATTTT.